This paragraph covers one T cell receptor beta chain sequence. The germline V gene encodes CDR1 MDHEN and CDR2 SYDVKM. The CDR3 sequence is 16 residues long. V trimming: 4 bases; J trimming: 4 bases; junction bases outside the gene matches: 11. The data belong to a study of blood T cell repertoires in COVID-19. Across the study: Material from acute and convalescent COVID-19 was sourced from the United States, Italy and Spain. The cDNA or gDNA used as material had been derived from T cells, B-cell-depleted T cells, or PBMCs.

Authors' data handling: Reference gene primer amplification yielded estimated nucleated cell counts. Assay: immunoSEQ multiplex PCR; the TCRdb copy retains only in-frame clones and omits some. V, J and clone size reflect that table, while D and trimming were determined from the DNA. The sample includes roughly 350,000 clones, about nine tenths of them seen just once. Patients at the Seattle site were enrolled during active infection and followed longitudinally. The chain joins TRBV28 to TRBJ2-7, with TRBD2 identical over 9 bases. Material for sequencing was peripheral blood. This TCR was recovered from a woman aged 65 to 85 with COVID-19, enrolled during active disease. CDR3: CASSSGLAIPFYEQYF. The CDR3 region has the DNA TGTGCCAGCAGTTCAGGACTAGCGATTCCTTTTTACGAGCAGTACTTC.